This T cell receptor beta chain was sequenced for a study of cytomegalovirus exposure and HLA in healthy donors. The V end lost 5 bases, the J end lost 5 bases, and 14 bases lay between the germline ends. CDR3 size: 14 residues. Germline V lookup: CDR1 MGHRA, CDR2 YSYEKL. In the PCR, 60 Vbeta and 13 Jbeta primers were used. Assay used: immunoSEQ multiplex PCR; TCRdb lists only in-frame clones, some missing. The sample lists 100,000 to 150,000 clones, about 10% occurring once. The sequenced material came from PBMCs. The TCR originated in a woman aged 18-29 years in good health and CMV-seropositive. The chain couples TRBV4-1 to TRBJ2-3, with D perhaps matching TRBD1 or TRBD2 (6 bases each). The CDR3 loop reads CASSKGGGLDTQYF. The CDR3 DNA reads TGCGCCAGCAGCAAAGGGGGAGGTCTAGATACGCAGTATTTT.